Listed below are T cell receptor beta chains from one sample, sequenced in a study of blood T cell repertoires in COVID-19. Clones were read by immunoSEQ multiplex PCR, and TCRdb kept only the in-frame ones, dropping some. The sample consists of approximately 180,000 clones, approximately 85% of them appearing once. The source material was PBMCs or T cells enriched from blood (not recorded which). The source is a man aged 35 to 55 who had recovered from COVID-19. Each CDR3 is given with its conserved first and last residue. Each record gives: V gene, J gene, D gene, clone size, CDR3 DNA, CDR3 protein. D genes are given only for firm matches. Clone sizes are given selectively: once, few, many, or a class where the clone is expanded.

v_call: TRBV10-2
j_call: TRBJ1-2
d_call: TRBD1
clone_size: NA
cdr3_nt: TGCGCCAGCAGGGGCAGACAGGGGGCGCGGTATGGCTACACCTTC
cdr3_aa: CASRGRQGARYGYTF

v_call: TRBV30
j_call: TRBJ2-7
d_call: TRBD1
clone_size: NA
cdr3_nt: TGTGCCTACCGACAGGGGCGGTACGAGCAGTACTTC
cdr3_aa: CAYRQGRYEQYF

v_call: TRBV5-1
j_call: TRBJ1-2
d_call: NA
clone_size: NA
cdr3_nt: TGCGCCAGCAGCTCCCCCGGGAGCGAGCCGACTAACTATGGCTACACCTTC
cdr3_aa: CASSSPGSEPTNYGYTF

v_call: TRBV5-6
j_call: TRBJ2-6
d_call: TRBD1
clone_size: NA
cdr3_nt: TGTGCCAGCAGACTGGGACAGGTTATCTCTGGGGCCAACGTCCTGACTTTC
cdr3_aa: CASRLGQVISGANVLTF

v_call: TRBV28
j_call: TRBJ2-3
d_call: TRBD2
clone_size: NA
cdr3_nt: TGTGCCAGCAGTTCCCCACATGTTGCGGGAGGACCACGATCGCAGTATTTT
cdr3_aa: CASSSPHVAGGPRSQYF

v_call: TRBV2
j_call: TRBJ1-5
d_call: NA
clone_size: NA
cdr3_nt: TGTGCCAGCACCCTCGGCAATCAGCCCCAGCATTTT
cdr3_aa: CASTLGNQPQHF

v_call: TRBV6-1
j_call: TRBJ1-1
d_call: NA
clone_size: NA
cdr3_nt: TGTGCCAGCAGTGCAGGGGAGAACACTGAAGCTTTCTTT
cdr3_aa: CASSAGENTEAFF

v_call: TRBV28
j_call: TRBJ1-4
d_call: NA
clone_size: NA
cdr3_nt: TGTGCCAGCAACAAGGGGGAAAAACTGTTTTTT
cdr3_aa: CASNKGEKLFF

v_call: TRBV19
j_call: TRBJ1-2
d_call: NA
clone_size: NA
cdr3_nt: TGTGCCAGTAGTCATGACAGACTTGGCTACACCTTC
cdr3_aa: CASSHDRLGYTF

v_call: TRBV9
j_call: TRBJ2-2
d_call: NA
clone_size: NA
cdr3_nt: TGTGCCAGCAGCCCCGGGACTCCCGTTAACACCGGGGAGCTGTTTTTT
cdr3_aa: CASSPGTPVNTGELFF

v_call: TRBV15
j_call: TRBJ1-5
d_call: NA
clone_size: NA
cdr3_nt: TGTGCCACCAGCAGAGAAGCGTGGGGGCGCGAACCCAATCAGCCCCAGCATTTT
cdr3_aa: CATSREAWGREPNQPQHF

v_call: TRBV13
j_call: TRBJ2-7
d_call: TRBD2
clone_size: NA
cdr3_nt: TGTGCCAGCAGCCCCCCCGCCCCTAGCGGGGGGGCCTACGAGCAGTACTTC
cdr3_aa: CASSPPAPSGGAYEQYF

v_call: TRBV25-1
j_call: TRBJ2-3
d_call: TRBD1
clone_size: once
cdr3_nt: TGTGCCAGCTGCCCCCGACAGGGGAAAGACACAGATACGCAGTATTTT
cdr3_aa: CASCPRQGKDTDTQYF

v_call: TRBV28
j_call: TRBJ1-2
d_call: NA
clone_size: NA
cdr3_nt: TGTGCCAGCAGGACTTCTGGCTACACCTTC
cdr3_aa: CASRTSGYTF

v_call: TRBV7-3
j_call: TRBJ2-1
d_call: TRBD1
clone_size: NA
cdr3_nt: TGTGCCAGCAGCTCCCGAGGACAGGCATCACAATCTGAGCAGTTCTTC
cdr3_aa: CASSSRGQASQSEQFF

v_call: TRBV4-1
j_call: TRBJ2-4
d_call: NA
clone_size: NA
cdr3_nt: TGCGCCAGCAGCCAAGACGGGTCCATTCTAGCCAAAAACATTCAGTACTTC
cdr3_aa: CASSQDGSILAKNIQYF

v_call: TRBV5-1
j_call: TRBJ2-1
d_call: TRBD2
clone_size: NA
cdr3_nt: TGCGCCAGCGGCACTCTAGCGGGAGGTCCCAATGAGCAGTTCTTC
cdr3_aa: CASGTLAGGPNEQFF